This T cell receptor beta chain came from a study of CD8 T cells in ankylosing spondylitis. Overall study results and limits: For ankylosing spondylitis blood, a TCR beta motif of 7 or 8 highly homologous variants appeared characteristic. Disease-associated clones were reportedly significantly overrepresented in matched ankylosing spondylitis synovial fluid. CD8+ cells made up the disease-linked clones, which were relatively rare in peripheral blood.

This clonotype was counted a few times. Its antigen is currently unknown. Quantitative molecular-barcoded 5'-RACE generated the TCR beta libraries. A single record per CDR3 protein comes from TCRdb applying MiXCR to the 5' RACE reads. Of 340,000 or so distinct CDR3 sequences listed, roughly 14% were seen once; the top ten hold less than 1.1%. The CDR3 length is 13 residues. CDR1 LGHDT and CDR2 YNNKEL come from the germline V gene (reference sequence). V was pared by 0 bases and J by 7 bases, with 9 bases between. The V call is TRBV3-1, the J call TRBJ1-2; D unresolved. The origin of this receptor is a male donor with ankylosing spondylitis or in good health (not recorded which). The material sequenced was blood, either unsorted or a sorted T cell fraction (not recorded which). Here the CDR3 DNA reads TGTGCCAGCAGCCAAGATCTAGGAAGTGGCTACACCTTC. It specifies CASSQDLGSGYTF.